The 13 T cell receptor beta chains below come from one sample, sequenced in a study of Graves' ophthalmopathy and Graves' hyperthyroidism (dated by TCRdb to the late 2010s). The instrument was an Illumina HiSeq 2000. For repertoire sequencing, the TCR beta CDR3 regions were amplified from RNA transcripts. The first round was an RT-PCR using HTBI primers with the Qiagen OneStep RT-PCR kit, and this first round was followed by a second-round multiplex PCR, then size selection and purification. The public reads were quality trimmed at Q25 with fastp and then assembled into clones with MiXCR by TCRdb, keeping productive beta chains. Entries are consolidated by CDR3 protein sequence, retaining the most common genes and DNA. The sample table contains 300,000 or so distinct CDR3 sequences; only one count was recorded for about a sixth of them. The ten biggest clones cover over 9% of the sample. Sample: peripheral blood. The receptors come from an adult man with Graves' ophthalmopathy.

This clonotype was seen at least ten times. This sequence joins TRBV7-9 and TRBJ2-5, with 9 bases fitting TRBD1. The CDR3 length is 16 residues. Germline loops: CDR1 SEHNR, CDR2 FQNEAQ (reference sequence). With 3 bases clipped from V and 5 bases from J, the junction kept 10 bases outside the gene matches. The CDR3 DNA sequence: TGTGCCAGCAGCTTCGCCGGGACAGGGTCTCGGGAGACCCAGTACTTC. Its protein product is CASSFAGTGSRETQYF.

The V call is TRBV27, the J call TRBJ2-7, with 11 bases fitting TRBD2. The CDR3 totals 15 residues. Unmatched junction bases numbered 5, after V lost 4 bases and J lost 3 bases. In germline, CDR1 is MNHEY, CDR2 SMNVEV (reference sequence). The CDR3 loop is CASSSRLAGHYEQYF. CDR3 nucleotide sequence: TGTGCCAGCAGTTCACGACTAGCGGGGCACTACGAGCAGTACTTC.

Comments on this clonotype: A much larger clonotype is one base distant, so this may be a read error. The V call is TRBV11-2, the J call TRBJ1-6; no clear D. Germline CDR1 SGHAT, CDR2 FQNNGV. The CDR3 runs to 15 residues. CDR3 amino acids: CASNLGLGSQSSLHF. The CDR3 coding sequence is TGTGCCAGCAACTTAGGTCTGGGTTCCCAATCATCCCTCCACTTT.

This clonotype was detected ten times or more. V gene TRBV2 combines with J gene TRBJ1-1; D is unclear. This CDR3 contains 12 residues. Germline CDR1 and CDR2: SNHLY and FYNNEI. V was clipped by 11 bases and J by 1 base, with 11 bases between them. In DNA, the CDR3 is TGTGCCCTATCCCGGGGGAACACTGAAGCTTTCTTT. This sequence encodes CALSRGNTEAFF.

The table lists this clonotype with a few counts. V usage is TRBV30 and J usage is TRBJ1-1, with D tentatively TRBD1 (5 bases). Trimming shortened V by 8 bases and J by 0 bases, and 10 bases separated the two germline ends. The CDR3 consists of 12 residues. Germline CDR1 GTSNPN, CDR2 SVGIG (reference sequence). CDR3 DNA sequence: TGTGCCCGGGGGAGGTTGAACACTGAAGCTTTCTTT. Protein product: CARGRLNTEAFF.

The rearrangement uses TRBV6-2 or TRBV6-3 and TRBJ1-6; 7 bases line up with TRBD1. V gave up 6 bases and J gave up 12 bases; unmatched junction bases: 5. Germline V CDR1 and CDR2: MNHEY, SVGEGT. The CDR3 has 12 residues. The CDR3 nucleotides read TGTGCCAGCAGGAAACAGGGGAAACCCCTCCACTTT. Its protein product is CASRKQGKPLHF.

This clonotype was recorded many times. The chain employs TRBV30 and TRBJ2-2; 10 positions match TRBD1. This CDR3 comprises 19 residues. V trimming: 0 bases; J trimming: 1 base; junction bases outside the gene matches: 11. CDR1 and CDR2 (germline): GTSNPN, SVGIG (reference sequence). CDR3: CAWSVTPRGTGVNTGELFF. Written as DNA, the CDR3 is TGTGCCTGGAGTGTAACCCCGAGGGGGACAGGGGTGAACACCGGGGAGCTGTTTTTT.

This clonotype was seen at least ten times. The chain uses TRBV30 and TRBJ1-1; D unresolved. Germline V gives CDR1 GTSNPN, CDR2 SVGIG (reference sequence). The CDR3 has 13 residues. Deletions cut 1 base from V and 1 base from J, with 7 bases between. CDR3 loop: CAWSGGRNTEAFF. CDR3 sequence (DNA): TGTGCCTGGAGTGGGGGAAGGAACACTGAAGCTTTCTTT. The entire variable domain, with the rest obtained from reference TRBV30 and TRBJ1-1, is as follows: SQTIHQWPATLVQPVGSPLSLECTVEGTSNPNLYWYRQAAGRGLQLLFYSVGIGQISSEVPQNLSASRPQDRQFILSSKKLLLSDSGFYLCAWSGGRNTEAFFGQGTRLTVV.

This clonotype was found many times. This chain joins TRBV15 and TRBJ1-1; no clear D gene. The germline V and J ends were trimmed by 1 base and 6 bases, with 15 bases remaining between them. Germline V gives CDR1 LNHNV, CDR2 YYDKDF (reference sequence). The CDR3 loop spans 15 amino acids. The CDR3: CATSRVSSGGSEAFF. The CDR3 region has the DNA TGTGCCACCAGCAGAGTGTCCAGCGGCGGCTCTGAAGCTTTCTTT.

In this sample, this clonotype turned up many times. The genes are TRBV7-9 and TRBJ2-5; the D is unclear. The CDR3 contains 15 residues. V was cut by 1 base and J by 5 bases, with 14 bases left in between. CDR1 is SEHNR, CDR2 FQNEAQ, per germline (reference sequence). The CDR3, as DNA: TGTGCCAGCAGCTTAGAGGTTCGAGGCTATGAGACCCAGTACTTC. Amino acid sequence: CASSLEVRGYETQYF.

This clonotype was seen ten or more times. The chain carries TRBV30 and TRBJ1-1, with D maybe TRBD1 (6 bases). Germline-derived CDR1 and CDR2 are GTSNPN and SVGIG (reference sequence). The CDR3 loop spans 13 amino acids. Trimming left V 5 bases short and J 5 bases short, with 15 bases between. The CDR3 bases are TGTGCCTGGGAACAGGGACGGAGGACTGAAGCTTTCTTT. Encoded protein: CAWEQGRRTEAFF.

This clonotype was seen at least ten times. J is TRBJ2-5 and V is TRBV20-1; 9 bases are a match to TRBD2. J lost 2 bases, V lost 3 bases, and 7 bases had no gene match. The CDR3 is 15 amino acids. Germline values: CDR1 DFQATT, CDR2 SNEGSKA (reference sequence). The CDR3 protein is CSASSSLAGQETQYF. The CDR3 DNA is TGCAGTGCTAGCTCGAGCCTAGCGGGACAAGAGACCCAGTACTTC.

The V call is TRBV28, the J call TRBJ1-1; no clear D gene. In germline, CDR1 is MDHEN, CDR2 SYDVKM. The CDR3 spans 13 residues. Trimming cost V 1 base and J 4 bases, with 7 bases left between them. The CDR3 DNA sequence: TGTGCCAGCAGTTTATTAGGTTTCACTGAAGCTTTCTTT. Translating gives CASSLLGFTEAFF.